These T cell receptor beta chains were read from a single sample in a study of T cells in Graves' hyperthyroidism and ophthalmopathy. TCRdb ran MiXCR on the multiplex PCR reads and lists one entry per CDR3 protein. The sample has some 420,000 distinct CDR3 sequences, approximately 15% seen once. Sample: blood. These receptors all come from a woman aged 18-29 years with Graves' hyperthyroidism. CDR3s include the opening cysteine and the closing phenylalanine or tryptophan. The D gene is left open where the match is weak.

cdr3_aa v_call d_call j_call
CASRDEMARNYGYTF TRBV6-1 NA TRBJ1-2
CASSTSGDRQPQHF TRBV27 NA TRBJ1-5
CASSLGGRGAFF TRBV5-4 NA TRBJ1-1
CASRLVRDSNQPQHF TRBV6-1 NA TRBJ1-5
CASSLGTGGFTEAFF TRBV5-1 TRBD1 TRBJ1-1
CSAVSQGGHTEAFF TRBV20-1 NA TRBJ1-1
CASSIKGGSGANVLTF TRBV19 NA TRBJ2-6
CASSHTRAQETQYF TRBV18 NA TRBJ2-5
CASSRTSGYTYNEQFF TRBV12-3/TRBV12-4 TRBD2 TRBJ2-1
CASSLTGSAHGANVLTF TRBV7-2 NA TRBJ2-6
CAWSDRGTTEAFF TRBV30 TRBD1 TRBJ1-1
CASSLVVPGPRSNEQFF TRBV28 NA TRBJ2-1
CASGSATYEQYF TRBV27 NA TRBJ2-7
CASSPPPTLGNTIYF TRBV18 NA TRBJ1-3
CAWRQAYEQYF TRBV30 NA TRBJ2-7
CSVRQSNTEAFF TRBV29-1 NA TRBJ1-1
CASSPQGGNQPQHF TRBV3-1 NA TRBJ1-5
CASGFLLPTHTDTQYF TRBV12-5 NA TRBJ2-3
CASSQDGSTGTEAFF TRBV4-2 NA TRBJ1-1
CASSVSMQRSDTQYF TRBV9 NA TRBJ2-3
CASSIRQGRGYHGTDTQYF TRBV2 TRBD1 TRBJ2-3
CAWTRTGGETQYF TRBV30 TRBD1 TRBJ2-5
CASSRTGANYGYTF TRBV12-3/TRBV12-4 TRBD1 TRBJ1-2
CASSPLPGESGELFF TRBV7-9 NA TRBJ2-2
CASSREGDSYNEQFF TRBV5-1 TRBD2 TRBJ2-1
CASSRKETQYF TRBV12-3/TRBV12-4 NA TRBJ2-5
CASSPRTFGDGYTF TRBV25-1 NA TRBJ1-2
CAWHSSTQQYF TRBV30 NA TRBJ2-7
CASSEIRDRGYEQYF TRBV2 TRBD1 TRBJ2-7
CASSGNLEASPLHF TRBV6-4 NA TRBJ1-6
CASSLSAGRGPGELFF TRBV7-3 NA TRBJ2-2
CASSLLGTSGRETQYF TRBV7-3 TRBD2 TRBJ2-5
CASRQSSYEQYF TRBV10-2 NA TRBJ2-7
CASSMLGTSGRLHNEQFF TRBV4-1 TRBD2 TRBJ2-1
CSAKQDSYEQYF TRBV20-1 NA TRBJ2-7
CSARGTGSAYGYTF TRBV20-1 TRBD1 TRBJ1-2
CASRARHLSYEQYF TRBV5-1 NA TRBJ2-7
CASSRGLEGGRDTQYF TRBV3-1 NA TRBJ2-3
CASSPGQAPETQYF TRBV5-5 TRBD1 TRBJ2-5
CSAEKGGTEAFF TRBV20-1 NA TRBJ1-1
CASSGGLADGYEQYF TRBV6-1 TRBD2 TRBJ2-7
CASSLVRMMNTEAFF TRBV12-3/TRBV12-4 NA TRBJ1-1
CASSKSGGLAFF TRBV28 NA TRBJ1-1
CASSRASGTDTQYF TRBV7-9 NA TRBJ2-3
CASSFLSPATNEKLFF TRBV27 NA TRBJ1-4
CASSPRTSGSLVYEQYF TRBV27 TRBD2 TRBJ2-7
CASRPASLRGRSPLHF TRBV12-3/TRBV12-4 NA TRBJ1-6
CASSSPPSGRTYEQYF TRBV28 TRBD2 TRBJ2-7
CSVDPLQPLAGVADTQYF TRBV29-1 TRBD2 TRBJ2-3
CASSSGRPYNEQFF TRBV12-3/TRBV12-4 NA TRBJ2-1
CASSQVGQFNEQSF TRBV14 TRBD1 TRBJ2-1